The text below deals with one T cell receptor beta chain. This entry comes from a study of blood T cell repertoires in COVID-19. The wider study: In each case, the material was cDNA or gDNA derived from T cells, B-cell-depleted T cells, or PBMCs.

The assay was immunoSEQ multiplex PCR, and TCRdb's table has in-frame clones only and misses some. The sample lists around 100,000 clones; about 90% were seen once. The CDR3 is made up of 14 amino acids. With V trimmed by 5 bases and J by 7 bases, 7 bases remained unmatched. Germline-derived CDR1 and CDR2 are KGHSH and LQKENI. The chain recombines TRBV18 with TRBJ2-1, with 8 bases aligning to TRBD2. The TCR originated in a human donor in a cohort sampled during active COVID-19. The sequenced sample was peripheral blood. The chain's CDR3 is CASSVSGRGNEQFF. Written as DNA, the CDR3 is TGTGCCAGCTCAGTGAGCGGGAGAGGGAATGAGCAGTTCTTC.